The 27 T cell receptor beta chains given below trace back to one sample, sequenced in a study of T-cell memory formation after mild COVID-19 (dated by TCRdb to 2020 to 2022). The library was made by 5' RACE. Instrument used: Illumina NovaSeq 6000. The public sequencing data were trimmed at Q25 with fastp and processed into clonotypes with MiXCR by TCRdb, which kept only in-frame beta chains. Identical CDR3 proteins give one entry, which carries the most common genes and DNA. The sample includes 90,000 to 120,000 distinct CDR3 sequences, with roughly an eighth observed a single time. The ten largest clones represent about 39% of the sample. Input material: PBMCs or a T cell subset sorted from them (not recorded which). The receptor source for this set is a man younger than 30 who had mild COVID-19 (a few samples of this study predate the infection). The sample titles of this study are shuffled in the database, so cell type and time point are left out; the donor was told from shared clones.

The rearrangement uses TRBV6-2 or TRBV6-3 and TRBJ2-1, with a weak D call TRBD2 (5 bases). CDR3 length equals 13 residues. Germline values: CDR1 MNHEY, CDR2 SVGEGT. V was pared by 7 bases and J by 7 bases, with 14 bases between. CDR3 protein: CASNSNPGNEQFF. The DNA of the CDR3 is TGTGCCAGCAATTCTAATCCGGGAAATGAGCAGTTCTTC.

The chain carries TRBV7-3 and TRBJ2-7; possible D gene TRBD1, 5 bases. The CDR3 spans 13 residues. Trimming removed 5 bases from V and 3 bases from J, with 11 bases in between. CDR1 and CDR2 (germline): SGHTA, FQGTGA. The CDR3 sequence is CASSLRGYYEQYV. The CDR3 DNA follows: TGTGCCAGCAGCCTTAGGGGTTACTACGAGCAGTACGTC.

This clonotype was counted only a few times. V is TRBV7-7 and J is TRBJ2-1, with a weak D call TRBD1 (5 bases). Germline V CDR1 and CDR2: SSHAT, FNYEAQ (reference sequence). Deletions cut 5 bases from V and 3 bases from J, with 8 bases between. There are 13 residues in the CDR3. CDR3 sequence reads: CASSADSYNEQFF. The CDR3 nucleotides read TGTGCCAGCAGCGCCGACAGCTACAATGAGCAGTTCTTC.

The chain is built from TRBV3-1 and TRBJ2-7, with D perhaps matching TRBD1 (5 bases). Germline V CDR1 and CDR2: LGHDT, YNNKEL (reference sequence). V dropped 0 bases and J dropped 3 bases, with 15 bases sitting between them. This CDR3 contains 16 residues. In nucleotides, the CDR3 is TGTGCCAGCAGCCAAGACCCAGGGAAAAGGGACTACGAGCAGTACTTC. Protein: CASSQDPGKRDYEQYF.

This clonotype has only a few counts. The genes are TRBV12-3 or TRBV12-4 and TRBJ2-7; 7 bases align to TRBD1. The CDR3 loop spans 13 amino acids. After removal of 7 bases from V and 2 bases from J, the junction contained 5 bases not matched to a gene. The CDR3 nucleotides are TGTGCCAGCACTTCGACAGGGACCTACGAGCAGTACTTC. It yields the protein CASTSTGTYEQYF.

This clonotype appeared a few times. Sequence at one end of the junction differs from germline and may be a read error. V and J are TRBV12-3 or TRBV12-4 and TRBJ2-5; D uncertain. CDR3 length equals 12 residues. CDR3 bases: TGTGCCAGCAGTAAGGACCAGGAGACCCAGTACTTC. Its protein product is CASSKDQETQYF.

The CDR3: CATHGGTVFGHGYTF. CDR3 bases: TGTGCCACCCATGGGGGGACGGTCTTCGGCCATGGCTACACCTTC. The chain recombines TRBV19 with TRBJ1-2; D may be TRBD1 (5 bases). Between the trimmed V and J ends, which lost 10 bases and 6 bases, there was a span of 24 bases. This CDR3 is built from 15 residues. Germline CDR1 is LNHDA and CDR2 is SQIVND (reference sequence). Variable domain in full (rest from reference TRBV19 and TRBJ1-2): DGGITQSPKYLFRKEGQNVTLSCEQNLNHDAMYWYRQDPGQGLRLIYYSQIVNDFQKGDIAEGYSVSREKKESFPLTVTSAQKNPTAFYLCATHGGTVFGHGYTFGSGTRLTVV.

The V gene is TRBV11-2, the J gene TRBJ2-7; 12 nucleotides agree with TRBD2. The CDR3 is made up of 17 amino acids. J lost 5 bases, V lost 4 bases, and 12 bases had no gene match. The germline gives CDR1 SGHAT, CDR2 FQNNGV. The DNA for the CDR3 is TGTGCCAGCAGCTCAATGCTCGGACTAGCGGGGAGGAACGAGCAGTACTTC. As protein: CASSSMLGLAGRNEQYF.

This rearrangement joins TRBV12-3 or TRBV12-4 to TRBJ1-1, with a possible D match to TRBD1 (5 bases). This CDR3 contains 14 residues. The ends were cut back, 7 bases at V and 0 bases at J, with 12 bases in the middle. DNA for the CDR3: TGTGCCAGCACCCCGGACACAGTGAACACTGAAGCTTTCTTT. As protein: CASTPDTVNTEAFF.

The gene calls are TRBV12-3 or TRBV12-4 and TRBJ1-2; D remains ambiguous. This CDR3 is built from 13 residues. V gave up 2 bases and J gave up 4 bases, with 8 bases separating them. The CDR3 is CASSLSPSYGYTF. The DNA for the CDR3 is TGTGCCAGCAGTTTAAGTCCAAGCTATGGCTACACCTTC.

V and J are TRBV7-9 and TRBJ2-5; a weak D match, TRBD1 (5 bases). Germline-derived CDR1 and CDR2 are SEHNR and FQNEAQ (reference sequence). CDR3 size: 16 residues. Trimming shortened V by 6 bases and J by 5 bases, and 22 bases separated the two germline ends. The CDR3: CASSLSITGWDETQYF. The DNA of the CDR3 is TGTGCCAGCAGTTTAAGCATTACAGGATGGGATGAGACCCAGTACTTC.

The V gene is TRBV4-3, the J gene TRBJ2-2; a possible D gene is TRBD2 (5 bases). V was shortened by 1 base and J by 4 bases, with 13 bases between the two germline ends. This CDR3 comprises 16 residues. Germline V CDR1 and CDR2: LGHNA, YSLEER. The CDR3 reads CASSQVLGASTGELFF. The DNA of the CDR3 is TGCGCCAGCAGCCAAGTTTTGGGAGCGAGCACCGGGGAGCTGTTTTTT.

The rearrangement joins TRBV7-2 to TRBJ2-1; a weak D match, TRBD2 (5 bases). CDR1 SGHTA and CDR2 FQGNSA come from the germline V gene. Trimming took 3 bases from V and 10 from J, leaving 10 bases between them. The CDR3 sequence is 12 residues long. The CDR3 region has the DNA TGTGCCAGCAGCTTCCGGGGTCCGGAGCAGTTCTTC. This encodes CASSFRGPEQFF.

The sample holds a few counts of this clonotype. The chain joins TRBV4-3 to TRBJ2-2; tentative D call: TRBD2 (6 bases). The CDR3 is 14 residues long. Germline V CDR1 and CDR2: LGHNA, YSLEER. V was shortened by 0 bases and J by 8 bases, with 10 bases between the two germline ends. In DNA, the CDR3 is TGCGCCAGCAGCCAAGATTTCGGGGGAGGGGAGCTGTTTTTT. Translation: CASSQDFGGGELFF.

The gene calls are TRBV4-2 and TRBJ2-2; 9 nucleotides line up with TRBD2. Germline V lookup: CDR1 LGHNA, CDR2 YNFKEQ. This CDR3 region has 17 residues. J gave up 4 bases and V 0 bases, and 6 bases lay outside the gene matches. The CDR3 DNA reads as TGTGCCAGCAGCCAAGATGGTAGCGGGGGAACCACCGGGGAGCTGTTTTTT. Its translation: CASSQDGSGGTTGELFF.

The table lists this clonotype with many counts. J is TRBJ2-1 and V is TRBV18; D might be TRBD1 (6 bases). This CDR3 is built from 15 residues. Looked up from germline, CDR1 is KGHSH and CDR2 is LQKENI. Trimming pared 5 bases from V and 1 base from J, leaving 12 bases between. The CDR3, as DNA: TGTGCCAGCTCATATGGACAGTATTCCTACAATGAGCAGTTCTTC. Protein: CASSYGQYSYNEQFF. Based on the CDR3 plus reference TRBV18 and TRBJ2-1, the full variable domain is NAGVMQNPRHLVRRRGQEARLRCSPMKGHSHVYWYRQLPEEGLKFMVYLQKENIIDESGMPKERFSAEFPKEGPSILRIQQVVRGDSAAYFCASSYGQYSYNEQFFGPGTRLTVL.

This clonotype was seen a few times. The rearrangement joins TRBV4-3 to TRBJ2-5; TRBD2 matches 12 bases. The CDR3 has 15 residues. Trimming removed 5 bases from V and 4 bases from J; junction bases left unmatched: 5. Germline V gives CDR1 LGHNA, CDR2 YSLEER. The CDR3 sequence: CASSYLAGGTETQYF. CDR3 DNA sequence: TGCGCCAGCAGCTACCTAGCGGGGGGGACAGAGACCCAGTACTTC.

This clonotype was found a few times. CDR3 amino acids: CSARTAQRGIYEQYF. Written as DNA, the CDR3 is TGCAGTGCTCGCACCGCCCAGCGGGGGATCTACGAGCAGTACTTC. This sequence joins TRBV20-1 and TRBJ2-7; 8 bases align to TRBD2. V lost 5 bases to trimming and J lost 3 bases; unmatched junction nucleotides: 12. The CDR3 covers 15 residues. Germline CDR1 is DFQATT and CDR2 is SNEGSKA (reference sequence).

This chain's CDR3 is CASSGGDYEQYV. CDR3 in DNA: TGTGCCAGCAGCGGGGGCGACTACGAGCAGTACGTC. The V call is TRBV2, the J call TRBJ2-7; tentatively, D is TRBD1 or TRBD2 (6 bases each). This CDR3 is built from 12 residues. The germline V gene encodes CDR1 SNHLY and CDR2 FYNNEI. Trimming removed 6 bases at V and 3 bases at J, with 9 bases between.

The rearrangement links TRBV5-1 to TRBJ2-7, with 7 bases that match TRBD1. The germline V gene has CDR1 SGHRS and CDR2 YFSETQ. J was trimmed by 6 bases and V by 4 bases; bases with no gene match: 7. CDR3 length: 13 residues. The CDR3 sequence: CASSPGQAFEQYF. In DNA, the CDR3 is TGCGCCAGCAGCCCAGGACAGGCCTTCGAGCAGTACTTC.

With regard to this clonotype: One end of the junction is discordant with germline, which a read error may explain. The J gene is TRBJ2-7, the V gene TRBV25-1; no clear D. Germline loops: CDR1 MGHDK, CDR2 SYGVNS. The length of the CDR3 is 13 residues. Written as DNA, the CDR3 is TGTGCCAGCAGTGATCCCCCCTCCGACGAGCAGTACTTC. Protein sequence: CASSDPPSDEQYF.

This clonotype was detected only a few times. The gene calls are TRBV2 and TRBJ1-6; D not resolved. Trimming took off 0 bases at V and 14 bases at J, with 11 bases between the two ends. Per the germline V gene, CDR1 is SNHLY and CDR2 is FYNNEI. CDR3 length: 13 residues. CDR3: CASSEASYHTLHF. CDR3 coding DNA: TGTGCCAGCAGTGAAGCGTCATATCATACCCTCCACTTT.

This clonotype was seen a few times. The chain recombines TRBV5-6 with TRBJ2-2; tentative D call: TRBD1 (6 bases). CDR3 length: 14 amino acids. Trimming shortened V by 3 bases and J by 1 base, and 7 bases separated the two germline ends. Germline CDR1 reads SGHDT; CDR2 reads YYEEEE. The CDR3 nucleotides read TGTGCCAGCAGCTGGGGACAGAACACCGGGGAGCTGTTTTTT. It is translated as CASSWGQNTGELFF.

This clonotype was seen at least ten times. The chain combines TRBV10-3 with TRBJ2-6; D is undetermined. V was clipped by 3 bases and J by 2 bases, with 8 bases between them. Germline V gene data show CDR1 as ENHRY and CDR2 as SYGVKD. The CDR3 consists of 15 residues. CDR3 residues: CAISDSFTGANVLTF. The CDR3 DNA reads as TGTGCCATCAGTGATAGTTTTACTGGGGCCAACGTCCTGACTTTC.

V is TRBV7-9 and J is TRBJ2-3; D possibly corresponds to TRBD2 (5 bases). The germline CDR1 and CDR2 sequences are SEHNR and FQNEAQ (reference sequence). Trimming took 4 bases from V and 3 from J, leaving 11 bases between them. This CDR3 has 14 amino acids. The CDR3 sequence: CASSSRLLTDTQYF. The DNA of the CDR3 is TGTGCCAGCAGCTCTCGACTACTTACAGATACGCAGTATTTT.

This clonotype has ten or more counts. The chain recombines TRBV7-8 with TRBJ2-7, with D possibly matching TRBD2 (7 bases). The germline V gene encodes CDR1 SGHVS and CDR2 FQNEAQ. The CDR3 is 15 residues long. Trimming removed 7 bases at V and 5 bases at J, with 21 bases between. The CDR3 spells CASNLAGGARDEQYF. DNA of the CDR3: TGTGCCAGCAACCTCGCTGGGGGGGCCCGTGACGAGCAGTACTTC.

This clonotype was found a few times. This sequence joins TRBV27 and TRBJ1-6; D perhaps matches TRBD1 (5 bases). The CDR3 runs 16 residues. V lost 2 bases to trimming and J lost 3 bases, with 11 bases between them. CDR1 is MNHEY, CDR2 SMNVEV, per germline (reference sequence). The CDR3 reads CASSLRGLRYNSPLHF. Here the CDR3 DNA reads TGTGCCAGCAGTTTAAGGGGACTCCGCTATAATTCACCCCTCCACTTT.